Below, 27 T cell receptor beta chains from the same sample are listed, as sequenced in a study of radiation and T cells in renal cell carcinoma. Clones were sequenced by immunoSEQ multiplex PCR, and TCRdb holds only the in-frame ones, with some missing. The sample holds about 130,000 clones, 70% to 90% seen once. The time point: baseline pretreatment blood. Treatment described: 15 Gy SBRT to primary tumor, nephrectomy 4 weeks later. This sample comprised blood, obtained from a patient whose treatment included radiotherapy and nephrectomy. The receptors here all came from a woman aged 45-59 years with renal cell carcinoma.

The CDR3 sequence is CASRTGAAYGYTF. In DNA form, the CDR3 reads TGTGCCAGCAGGACAGGGGCGGCCTATGGCTACACCTTC. This chain connects TRBV6-1 to TRBJ1-2; TRBD1 matches at 8 bases. Unmatched junction bases numbered 4, after V lost 6 bases and J lost 4 bases. Per the germline V gene, CDR1 is MNHNS and CDR2 is SASEGT. The length of the CDR3 is 13 residues.

The chain uses TRBV6-6 and TRBJ2-7; D is unclear. Between the trimmed V and J ends, which lost 0 bases and 11 bases, there was a span of 8 bases. Germline-derived CDR1 and CDR2 are MNHNY and SVGAGI (reference sequence). CDR3 length: 11 amino acids. CDR3 protein: CASSYSSSEYF. The CDR3 DNA is TGTGCCAGCAGTTACTCTAGTTCTGAGTACTTC.

This clone was found once. The J gene is TRBJ1-4, the V gene TRBV5-1, with TRBD1 as a possible D gene (5 bases). The CDR3 spans 15 residues. Germline lookup yields CDR1 SGHRS and CDR2 YFSETQ. V lost 3 bases, J lost 8 bases, and 17 bases lay in between. Here the CDR3 reads CASSWRGGEGEKLFF. The CDR3 DNA is TGCGCCAGCAGCTGGCGGGGAGGGGAAGGCGAAAAACTGTTTTTT.

This rearrangement joins TRBV2 to TRBJ2-5; unclear D gene. With 4 bases removed from V and 6 bases from J, the gap between germline ends came to 12 bases. CDR3 length: 13 residues. In germline, CDR1 is SNHLY, CDR2 FYNNEI. The CDR3: CASSGTQRQTQYF. CDR3 nucleotides: TGTGCCAGCAGTGGTACCCAGAGGCAGACCCAGTACTTC.

The rearrangement joins TRBV6-1 to TRBJ1-6, with 8 bases that match TRBD1. V shed 6 bases and J 10 bases; nucleotides not matched to a gene: 8. Germline CDR1 MNHNS, CDR2 SASEGT. The CDR3 is 14 residues long. Written as DNA, the CDR3 is TGTGCCAGCAGGACGGACAGGGTGAACTCACCCCTCCACTTT. Protein: CASRTDRVNSPLHF.

The V call is TRBV5-1, the J call TRBJ2-3; D is unclear. V was clipped by 3 bases and J by 2 bases, with 10 bases between them. CDR1 SGHRS and CDR2 YFSETQ come from the germline V gene. This CDR3 is built from 14 residues. The CDR3: CASSSGPLTDTQYF. The CDR3 region has the DNA TGCGCCAGCAGCTCCGGGCCCCTCACAGATACGCAGTATTTT.

This CDR3 reads CASSQVQGNNSPLHF. CDR3 bases: TGTGCCAGCAGCCAAGTACAGGGGAATAATTCACCCCTCCACTTT. The chain combines TRBV4-2 with TRBJ1-6; 7 bases are shared with TRBD1. The CDR3 runs to 15 residues. With V trimmed by 1 base and J by 5 bases, 2 bases remained unmatched. Germline CDR1 LGHNA, CDR2 YNFKEQ.

V gene TRBV18 combines with J gene TRBJ2-2; tentative D call: TRBD1 (5 bases). Germline CDR1 is KGHSH and CDR2 is LQKENI. This CDR3 contains 15 residues. Trimming took off 1 base at V and 3 bases at J, with 9 bases between the two ends. In DNA form, the CDR3 reads TGTGCCAGCTCACCACTTCAGACAGACACCGGGGAGCTGTTTTTT. Translating gives CASSPLQTDTGELFF.

The chain recombines TRBV2 with TRBJ1-5; D gene ambiguous. The CDR3 sequence is 14 residues long. V was trimmed by 3 bases and J by 2 bases, leaving 8 bases between them. Per germline, CDR1 SNHLY and CDR2 FYNNEI. The CDR3 is CASSERSGNQPQHF. The CDR3 nucleotides are TGTGCCAGCAGTGAGAGGTCAGGCAATCAGCCCCAGCATTTT.

The chain has TRBV15 and TRBJ1-2; D is possibly TRBD1 (5 bases). V gave up 1 base and J gave up 4 bases, with 13 bases separating them. The CDR3 length is 15 residues. The germline CDR1 and CDR2 sequences are LNHNV and YYDKDF (reference sequence). CDR3 sequence (DNA): TGTGCCACCAGCAGAGTTGCCAGGGAGGGCTATGGCTACACCTTC. It codes for CATSRVAREGYGYTF.

V and J are TRBV7-2 and TRBJ2-7, with D perhaps matching TRBD1 (5 bases). The germline V and J ends were trimmed by 1 base and 2 bases, with 15 bases remaining between them. This CDR3 region has 16 residues. Germline V gene data show CDR1 as SGHTA and CDR2 as FQGNSA. CDR3 region: CASSLEGYRLTYEQYF. DNA of the CDR3: TGTGCCAGCAGCTTAGAAGGTTACAGGTTAACCTACGAGCAGTACTTC. Complete variable domain (other parts from reference TRBV7-2 and TRBJ2-7): GAGVSQSPSNKVTEKGKDVELRCDPISGHTALYWYRQSLGQGLEFLIYFQGNSAPDKSGLPSDRFSAERTGGSVSTLTIQRTQQEDSAVYLCASSLEGYRLTYEQYFGPGTRLTVT.

This clone showed up just once. The chain links TRBV21-1 to TRBJ1-2. TRBV21-1 is recorded as a pseudogene. The CDR3 consists of 15 residues. The CDR3, as DNA: TGTGCCAGCAGCCTCACCAGAGAGGGGATCTATGGCTACACCTTC. Translated, it gives CASSLTREGIYGYTF.

CDR3: CAGRREGSNQPQHF. The DNA for the CDR3 is TGTGCCGGTCGTAGGGAGGGTAGCAATCAGCCCCAGCATTTT. This chain joins TRBV6-6 and TRBJ1-5; no clear D. Germline CDR1 reads MNHNY; CDR2 reads SVGAGI (reference sequence). The V gene lost 11 bases and the J gene lost 0 bases, with 14 bases spanning the gap. This CDR3 has 14 amino acids.

The genes are TRBV4-1 and TRBJ1-1; D is perhaps TRBD1 (5 bases). Germline V gene data show CDR1 as MGHRA and CDR2 as YSYEKL. V lost 6 bases to trimming and J lost 11 bases, with 25 bases between them. This CDR3 is 15 amino acids long. CDR3: CASRGTAGRIKGAFF. The CDR3 DNA sequence: TGCGCCAGCAGGGGGACGGCAGGGAGAATCAAGGGGGCTTTCTTT.

This clone showed up just once. The V and J genes are TRBV15 and TRBJ1-5; possible D gene TRBD1, 5 bases. The CDR3 runs 14 residues. Germline values: CDR1 LNHNV, CDR2 YYDKDF (reference sequence). With 3 bases removed from V and 4 bases from J, the gap between germline ends came to 10 bases. CDR3 amino acids: CATSRGTGNQPQHF. In DNA, the CDR3 is TGTGCCACCAGCAGGGGGACGGGGAATCAGCCCCAGCATTTT. The full variable domain, its missing parts supplied by reference TRBV15 and TRBJ1-5, is DAMVIQNPRYQVTQFGKPVTLSCSQTLNHNVMYWYQQKSSQAPKLLFHYYDKDFNNEADTPDNFQSRRPNTSFCFLDIRSPGLGDTAMYLCATSRGTGNQPQHFGDGTRLSIL.

This chain uses TRBV6-4 with TRBJ1-4; D gene ambiguous. There are 14 residues in the CDR3. Trimming cost V 8 bases and J 8 bases, with 18 bases left between them. The germline V gene has CDR1 MRHNA and CDR2 SNTAGT. CDR3 in DNA: TGTGCCAGCGGGGAGGGTGGGCAAGAGGAAAAACTGTTTTTT. It is translated as CASGEGGQEEKLFF.

The chain recombines TRBV7-9 with TRBJ2-2; possible D gene TRBD2, 7 bases. Germline loops: CDR1 SEHNR, CDR2 FQNEAQ (reference sequence). This CDR3 contains 15 residues. Trimming shortened V by 6 bases and J by 5 bases, and 16 bases separated the two germline ends. The CDR3, as DNA: TGTGCCAGCAGTTACAGGGAGGGTGGAACCGGGGAGCTGTTTTTT. Its protein is CASSYREGGTGELFF.

The rearrangement links TRBV5-4 to TRBJ2-3, with 7 bases matching TRBD2. The CDR3 consists of 15 residues. After removal of 4 bases from V and 1 base from J, the junction contained 6 bases not matched to a gene. Germline V gene sequence: CDR1 SGHNT, CDR2 YYREEE (reference sequence). For the CDR3, the DNA is TGTGCCAGCAGCCCTCTGGCGGGAGGCACAGATACGCAGTATTTT. It codes for CASSPLAGGTDTQYF.

The chain has TRBV5-1 and TRBJ1-2; 10 bases align to TRBD1. V dropped 5 bases and J dropped 1; count of bases not matched to a gene: 11. CDR3 length: 17 amino acids. The germline V gene encodes CDR1 SGHRS and CDR2 YFSETQ. CDR3 region: CASSKRQGAGINYGYTF. CDR3 bases: TGCGCCAGCAGTAAAAGACAGGGGGCGGGAATTAACTATGGCTACACCTTC.

In this sample, this clone turned up a few times. The chain carries TRBV7-8 and TRBJ1-1; D is perhaps TRBD1 (5 bases). The CDR3 is 15 amino acids. The germline gives CDR1 SGHVS, CDR2 FQNEAQ. The germline V and J ends were trimmed by 1 base and 5 bases, with 14 bases remaining between them. CDR3 nucleotide sequence: TGTGCCAGCAGCTTAGTTTCCGGGGGGGGAACTGAAGCTTTCTTT. Amino acids: CASSLVSGGGTEAFF.

The chain carries TRBV5-6 and TRBJ2-7; D is possibly TRBD1 (6 bases). The CDR3 consists of 14 residues. The V and J ends lost 4 bases and 4 bases respectively, with 15 bases between them. Germline V gene data show CDR1 as SGHDT and CDR2 as YYEEEE. In DNA, the CDR3 is TGTGCCAGCAGCCCCGGGACAACTACATACGAGCAGTACTTC. It encodes CASSPGTTTYEQYF.

The chain recombines TRBV5-1 with TRBJ1-2; TRBD1 is a possible D gene (5 bases). The CDR3 consists of 17 residues. Trimming shortened V by 2 bases and J by 5 bases, and 22 bases separated the two germline ends. Germline CDR1 SGHRS, CDR2 YFSETQ. The CDR3 is CASSLNSPGAGTYGYTF. CDR3 in DNA: TGCGCCAGCAGCTTAAATAGTCCTGGGGCCGGAACATATGGCTACACCTTC.

V is TRBV11-2 and J is TRBJ1-1, with D possibly being TRBD1 (5 bases). This CDR3 contains 15 residues. Per germline, CDR1 SGHAT and CDR2 FQNNGV. V lost 2 bases and J 0 bases, leaving 10 bases between the germline ends. In nucleotides, the CDR3 is TGTGCCAGCAGCTTACGGGGGAGCATGAACACTGAAGCTTTCTTT. Translated, it gives CASSLRGSMNTEAFF.

This clone was counted between two and nine times. Other DNA sequences in the same sample also yield this CDR3. The chain has TRBV2 and TRBJ1-1; unclear D gene. This CDR3 has 14 amino acids. With 4 bases removed from V and 0 bases from J, the gap between germline ends came to 9 bases. CDR1 and CDR2 (germline): SNHLY, FYNNEI. CDR3 loop: CASSGTRVNTEAFF. In DNA form, the CDR3 reads TGTGCCAGCAGTGGGACGAGAGTGAACACTGAAGCTTTCTTT.

CDR3 loop: CASSSMDRSNTGELFF. The CDR3 coding sequence is TGTGCCAGCTCATCGATGGACAGATCGAACACCGGGGAGCTGTTTTTT. V usage is TRBV18 and J usage is TRBJ2-2, with a weak D call TRBD1 (6 bases). CDR3 length equals 16 residues. Trimming pared 5 bases from V and 0 bases from J, leaving 13 bases between. Looked up from germline, CDR1 is KGHSH and CDR2 is LQKENI.

This clone appeared a few times. The chain employs TRBV5-4 and TRBJ1-1; no definite D call. V gave up 4 bases and J gave up 4 bases, with 17 bases separating them. The CDR3 covers 15 residues. Germline assignment: CDR1 SGHNT and CDR2 YYREEE (reference sequence). Written as DNA, the CDR3 is TGTGCCAGCAGCCTCGGAGGTCGACGGCCCACTGAAGCTTTCTTT. Protein: CASSLGGRRPTEAFF. The whole variable domain, remainder taken from reference TRBV5-4 and TRBJ1-1, is ETGVTQSPTHLIKTRGQQVTLRCSSQSGHNTVSWYQQALGQGPQFIFQYYREEENGRGNFPPRFSGLQFPNYSSELNVNALELDDSALYLCASSLGGRRPTEAFFGQGTRLTVV.

V is TRBV7-8 and J is TRBJ2-6; TRBD1 matches at 7 bases. V lost 5 bases, J lost 4 bases, and 5 bases stayed unmatched. This CDR3 contains 15 residues. Germline loops: CDR1 SGHVS, CDR2 FQNEAQ. The CDR3 reads CASSRDRAGANVLTF. The CDR3 coding sequence is TGTGCCAGCAGCCGAGACAGGGCCGGGGCCAACGTCCTGACTTTC.